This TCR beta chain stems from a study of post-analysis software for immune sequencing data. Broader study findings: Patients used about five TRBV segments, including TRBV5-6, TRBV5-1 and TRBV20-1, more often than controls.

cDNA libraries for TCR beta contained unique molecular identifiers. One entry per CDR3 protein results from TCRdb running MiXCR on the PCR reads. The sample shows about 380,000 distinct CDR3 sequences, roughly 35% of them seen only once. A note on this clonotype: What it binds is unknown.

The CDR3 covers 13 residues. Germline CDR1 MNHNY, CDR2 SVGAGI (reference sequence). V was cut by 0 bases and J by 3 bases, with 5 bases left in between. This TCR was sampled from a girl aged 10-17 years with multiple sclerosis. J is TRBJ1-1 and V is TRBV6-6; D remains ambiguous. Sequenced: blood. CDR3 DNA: TGTGCCAGCAGTTACTCTCCGGACACTGAAGCTTTCTTT. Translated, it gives CASSYSPDTEAFF.